These T cell receptor beta chains were read from a single sample in a study of blood T cell repertoires in COVID-19. The protocol was immunoSEQ multiplex PCR, while the TCRdb copy is restricted to in-frame clones and leaves out a portion. In the table there are under 250,000 clones, around 88% of which are singletons. Material for sequencing was peripheral blood. These receptors came from a woman in her fifties or sixties with acute or convalescent COVID-19. The CDR3 runs from the conserved cysteine through the conserved F or W. Fields, in order: clone size, J gene, D gene, V gene, CDR3 DNA, CDR3 protein. A D gene is named only where the DNA matches it firmly. The listing skips clone size in some rows; elsewhere it reads once, few, many or a size class.

>-|TRBJ2-5|TRBD1|TRBV29-1
TGCAGCGTCGTGCAGGGGGCTGGGGAGACCCAGTACTTC
CSVVQGAGETQYF
>-|TRBJ2-5|-|TRBV5-1
TGCGCCAGCAGCCCGGGACACATGAAAGAGACCCAGTACTTC
CASSPGHMKETQYF
>few|TRBJ2-7|-|TRBV28
TGTGCCAGCAGTTTAGAACAGGGATTGTACGAGCAGTACTTC
CASSLEQGLYEQYF
>-|TRBJ1-5|-|TRBV2
TGTGCCAGCAGGCGTAACAGAGACTATAGCGATGGCAATCAGCCCCAGCATTTT
CASRRNRDYSDGNQPQHF
>-|TRBJ2-1|-|TRBV12-3/TRBV12-4
TGTGCCAGCAGTCTTCAGTTCAATGAGCAGTTCTTC
CASSLQFNEQFF
>few|TRBJ2-7|-|TRBV5-6
TGTGCCAGCAGCTTTCCTACTAGCTCCTACGAGCAGTACTTC
CASSFPTSSYEQYF
>-|TRBJ1-5|-|TRBV6-5
TGTGCCAGCAGTTACTTAACTAGGGAAGCAAATCAGCCCCAGCATTTT
CASSYLTREANQPQHF
>-|TRBJ2-3|-|TRBV10-1
TGCGCCAGTGGACCCTCCAGGGGACCCACAGATACGCAGTATTTT
CASGPSRGPTDTQYF
>-|TRBJ2-7|-|TRBV19
TGTGCCAGTAGTATAGATCAGCCAGGGGTCTACGAGCAGTACTTC
CASSIDQPGVYEQYF
>few|TRBJ2-1|TRBD2|TRBV6-1
TGTGCCAGCAGTGAGGGCCCCACGGGAGGCCGCAATGAGCAGTTCTTC
CASSEGPTGGRNEQFF
>-|TRBJ1-1|TRBD1|TRBV2
TGTGCCAGCAGTGAAGACAGGGGCACTGAAGCTTTCTTT
CASSEDRGTEAFF
>-|TRBJ2-2|TRBD1|TRBV11-3
TGTGCCAGCAGCTCACCGGGACAGTCGGGCGGGGAGCTGTTTTTT
CASSSPGQSGGELFF
>-|TRBJ2-7|TRBD2|TRBV27
TGTGCCAGCACCGTGACTAGCGGGACCTACGAGCAGTACTTC
CASTVTSGTYEQYF
>-|TRBJ1-1|TRBD1|TRBV11-2
TGTGCCAGCAGCTTACAGGGGGCACTAACTGAAGCTTTCTTT
CASSLQGALTEAFF